This TCR beta chain was found in a study of STAT5B mutations in CD4+ large granular lymphocyte leukemia (dated by TCRdb to between 2021 and 2024). At the level of the whole study: Among healthy controls, the CDR3 'QG' motif was associated with a particular HLA allele. The study compared the TCRbeta repertoires of patients with CD4+ T-cell large granular lymphocyte leukemia against those of healthy blood donors. Flow cytometry performed on FACSCanto II or FACSVerse showed that the purified fractions had more than 95% purity among lymphocytes.

Remarks on this clone: The antigen it recognizes is unknown. Base qualities were left out, and no much larger clone turns up one base away.

There are 13 amino acids in the CDR3, from cysteine to phenylalanine inclusive. The DNA shown is the 39-base CDR3, in frame from base 1. V loses 5 bases of germline sequence and J loses 2 bases, and the interval between the two ends is 8 bases. For CDR1 and CDR2, the germline V gene (reference sequence) lists LNHDA and SQIVND. On the study overall, not on this receptor specifically: Each patient's main leukemic clonotypes were private, but around 25% of these clonotypes showed up at low frequency in the non-leukemic repertoires of other patients. Enrichment of TRBV06-family usage was observed among the top patient clones (8/27) relative to healthy controls (2/35). The data were not HLA-matched, and the higher clonality in CD4+ T-LGLL than in CD8+ T-LGLL could be due to the relatively small sample size. CD4-sorted patient repertoires appeared more clonal than healthy CD4+ repertoires, and this difference persisted after removing the putative leukemic clones.

The immunoSEQ assay at survey resolution was used to sequence TCRbeta rearrangements from genomic DNA. Per the authors' processing: In the TCR sequencing data, the lowest productive clonotype frequency that could be detected was 2.59 x 10-5. Analyses included only productive TCRbeta rearrangements, meaning complete and in-frame sequences. Sample clonality was computed as Simpson clonality in the immunoSEQ Analyzer version 3.0. Based on frequency, clones were grouped as very rare, small, medium, large (1-20%) or hyperexpanded (>20%). OLGA 1.2.3 estimated generation probabilities, VDJtools produced V-gene circos plots, VDJdb was queried for specificities, and GLIPH identified CDR3 motifs. TCRdb took this table from immuneACCESS and kept in-frame rearrangements with V and J called. Such tables lack part of the clones; where checked against another copy, unresolved V genes explain under half of the gap, and the rest is unexplained. V and J calls and clone size come straight from that table; D and trimming were deduced from the DNA. In this sample the table shows some 30,000 clones, 81% of which occur a single time. 4% to 4.5% of the sample is taken by the ten largest.

The healthy controls were 37 blood donors, and the buffy coats of these donors were supplied by the Finnish Red Cross blood service. All TCR-sequenced material derived from peripheral blood: patient blood samples and healthy donor buffy coats. Peripheral blood mononuclear cells were isolated by Ficoll-Hypaque gradient centrifugation. CD4+ cells were magnetically purified from the buffy coats of healthy controls. The Gentra Puregene Cell and Tissue kit was used for genomic DNA extraction, and quantification was performed on a Qubit 2.0 fluorometer. The receptor comes from a human donor in good health. Sequenced: CD4+ T cells from blood buffy coats. Recombination joined TRBV19 with TRBJ2-3; no D gene can be assigned with confidence. The DNA is TGTGCCAGTAGTTTTCAGGACACAGATACGCAGTATTTT. This codes for CASSFQDTDTQYF.